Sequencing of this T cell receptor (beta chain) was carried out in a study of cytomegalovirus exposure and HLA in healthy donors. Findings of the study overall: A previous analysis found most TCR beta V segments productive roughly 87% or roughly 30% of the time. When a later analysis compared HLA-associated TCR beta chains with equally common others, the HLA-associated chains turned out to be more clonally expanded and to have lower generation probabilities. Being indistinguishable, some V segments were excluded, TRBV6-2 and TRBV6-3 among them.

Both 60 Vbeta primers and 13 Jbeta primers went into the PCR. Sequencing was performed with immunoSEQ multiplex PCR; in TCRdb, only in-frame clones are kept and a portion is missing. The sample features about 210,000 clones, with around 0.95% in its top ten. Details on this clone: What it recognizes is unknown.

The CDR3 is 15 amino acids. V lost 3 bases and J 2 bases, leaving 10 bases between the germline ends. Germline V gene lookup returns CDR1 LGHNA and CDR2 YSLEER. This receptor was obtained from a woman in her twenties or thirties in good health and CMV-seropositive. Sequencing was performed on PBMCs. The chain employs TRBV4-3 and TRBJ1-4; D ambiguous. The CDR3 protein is CASSHKTDTNEKLFF. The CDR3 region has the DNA TGCGCCAGCAGCCATAAGACTGATACTAATGAAAAACTGTTTTTT.